This T cell receptor beta chain appears in the sequencing data of a study of blood T cell repertoires in COVID-19. Across the whole study: Researchers got acute and convalescent COVID-19 samples from the United States, Italy and Spain. Sources were T cells, B-cell-depleted T cells, or PBMCs; the material itself was cDNA or gDNA.

The CDR3 consists of 14 residues. V lost 5 bases and J lost 4, with 12 bases in between. The germline V gene encodes CDR1 PRHDT and CDR2 FYEKMQ (reference sequence). Sequencing was performed with immunoSEQ multiplex PCR; in TCRdb, only in-frame clones are kept and a portion is missing. The repertoire consists of about 290,000 clones, with around 81% occurring once and the leading ten covering around 4.1%. The TCR was taken from a woman aged 50 to 60 with active or convalescent COVID-19. J is TRBJ1-5 and V is TRBV13; D perhaps matches TRBD1 (6 bases). Source material: peripheral blood. As DNA, the CDR3 is TGTGCCAGCAGCCAGGGACACCTGAATCAGCCCCAGCATTTT. Translating it yields CASSQGHLNQPQHF.